This TCR beta chain is from a study of response to subunit inactivated influenza vaccine. TCRdb itself ran the RT-PCR reads through MiXCR, one entry per CDR3 protein. The sample includes about 180,000 distinct CDR3 sequences, around 9% of them seen just once. Deletions cut 7 bases from V and 4 bases from J, with 23 bases between. The length of the CDR3 is 17 residues. The V gene's germline CDR1 is SEHNR and CDR2 FQNEAQ (reference sequence). The material was non-naive T cells sorted from PBMCs, obtained on the day of vaccination. This TCR was recovered from a man aged 45-60 years who received an inactivated influenza vaccine. The chain employs TRBV7-9 and TRBJ2-1, with D uncertain. The CDR3 sequence: CASTSNQIRAGYNEQFF. The CDR3, as DNA: TGTGCCAGCACCTCCAACCAGATAAGGGCTGGGTACAATGAGCAGTTCTTC.